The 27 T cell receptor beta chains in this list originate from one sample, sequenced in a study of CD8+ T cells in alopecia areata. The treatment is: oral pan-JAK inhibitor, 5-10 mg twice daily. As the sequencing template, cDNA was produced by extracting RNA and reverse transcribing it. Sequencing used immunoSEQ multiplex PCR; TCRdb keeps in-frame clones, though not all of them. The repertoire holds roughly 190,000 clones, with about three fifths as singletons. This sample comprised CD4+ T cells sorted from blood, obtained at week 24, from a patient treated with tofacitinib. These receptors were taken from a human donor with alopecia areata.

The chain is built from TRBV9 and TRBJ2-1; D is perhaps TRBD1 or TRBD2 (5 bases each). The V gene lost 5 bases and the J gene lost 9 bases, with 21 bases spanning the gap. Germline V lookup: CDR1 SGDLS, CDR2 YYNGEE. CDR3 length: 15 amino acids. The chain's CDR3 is CASRTDPGPSGEQFF. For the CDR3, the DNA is TGTGCCAGCAGGACCGATCCGGGACCGTCGGGTGAGCAGTTCTTC. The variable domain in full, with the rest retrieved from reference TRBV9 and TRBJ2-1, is DSGVTQTPKHLITATGQRVTLRCSPRSGDLSVYWYQQSLDQGLQFLIQYYNGEERAKGNILERFSAQQFPDLHSELNLSSLELGDSALYFCASRTDPGPSGEQFFGPGTRLTVL.

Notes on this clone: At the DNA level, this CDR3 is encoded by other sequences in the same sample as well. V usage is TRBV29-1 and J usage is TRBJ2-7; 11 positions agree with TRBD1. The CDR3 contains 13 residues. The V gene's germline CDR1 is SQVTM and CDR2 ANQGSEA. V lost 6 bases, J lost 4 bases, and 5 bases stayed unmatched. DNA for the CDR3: TGCAGCGTAGCCGGGACAGGGGGTTACGAGCAGTACTTC. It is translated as CSVAGTGGYEQYF.

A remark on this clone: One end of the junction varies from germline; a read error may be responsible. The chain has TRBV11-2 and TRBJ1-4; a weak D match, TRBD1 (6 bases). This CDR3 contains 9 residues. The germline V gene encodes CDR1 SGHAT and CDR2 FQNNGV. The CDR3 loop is CASQGHVHF. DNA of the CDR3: TGTGCCAGCCAGGGACACGTCCATTTT.

This CDR3 is CASSLELWGASSYEQYF. For the CDR3, the DNA is TGTGCCAGCAGCTTAGAGTTGTGGGGGGCCTCCTCCTACGAGCAGTACTTC. The gene calls are TRBV7-2 and TRBJ2-7; D possibly uses TRBD1 or TRBD2 (6 bases each). V was pared by 1 base and J by 0 bases, with 16 bases between. The CDR3 runs 17 residues. CDR1 is SGHTA and CDR2 is FQGNSA in the germline V gene. Variable domain in full (rest from reference TRBV7-2 and TRBJ2-7): GAGVSQSPSNKVTEKGKDVELRCDPISGHTALYWYRQSLGQGLEFLIYFQGNSAPDKSGLPSDRFSAERTGGSVSTLTIQRTQQEDSAVYLCASSLELWGASSYEQYFGPGTRLTVT.

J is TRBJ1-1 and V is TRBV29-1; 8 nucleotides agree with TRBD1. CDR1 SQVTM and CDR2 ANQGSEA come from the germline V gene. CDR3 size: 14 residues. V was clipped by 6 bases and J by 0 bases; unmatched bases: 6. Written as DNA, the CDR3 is TGCAGCGTGGGACAGGCGATGATGAACACTGAAGCTTTCTTT. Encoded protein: CSVGQAMMNTEAFF.

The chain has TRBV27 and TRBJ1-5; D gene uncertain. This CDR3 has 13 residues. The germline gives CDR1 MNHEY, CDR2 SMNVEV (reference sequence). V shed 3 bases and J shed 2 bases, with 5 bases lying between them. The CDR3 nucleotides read TGTGCCAGCAGTTTTATTGGCAATCAGCCCCAGCATTTT. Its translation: CASSFIGNQPQHF.

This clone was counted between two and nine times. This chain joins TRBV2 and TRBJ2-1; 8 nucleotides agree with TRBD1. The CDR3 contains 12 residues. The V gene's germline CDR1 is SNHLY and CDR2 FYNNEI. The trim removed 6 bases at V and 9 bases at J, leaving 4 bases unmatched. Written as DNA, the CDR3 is TGTGCCAGCAGGTCAGGGGGCAGTGAGCAGTTCTTC. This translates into CASRSGGSEQFF.

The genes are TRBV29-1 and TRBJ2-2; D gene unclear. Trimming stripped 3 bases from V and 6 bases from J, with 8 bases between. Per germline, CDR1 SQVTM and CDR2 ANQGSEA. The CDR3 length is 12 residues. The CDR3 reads CSVEGVPGELFF. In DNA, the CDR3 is TGCAGCGTTGAGGGCGTGCCCGGGGAGCTGTTTTTT.

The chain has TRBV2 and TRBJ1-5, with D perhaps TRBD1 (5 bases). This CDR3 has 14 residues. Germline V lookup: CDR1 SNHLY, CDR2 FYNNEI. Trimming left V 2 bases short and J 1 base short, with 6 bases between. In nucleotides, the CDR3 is TGTGCCAGCAGTGAATGGGGGAGCAATCAGCCCCAGCATTTT. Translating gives CASSEWGSNQPQHF.

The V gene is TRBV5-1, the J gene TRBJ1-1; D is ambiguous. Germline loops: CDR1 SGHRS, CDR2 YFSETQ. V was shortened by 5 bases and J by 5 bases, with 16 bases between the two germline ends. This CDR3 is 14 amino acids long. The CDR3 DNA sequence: TGCGCCAGCAGTAGTGTAGACGGGATGACTGAAGCTTTCTTT. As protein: CASSSVDGMTEAFF. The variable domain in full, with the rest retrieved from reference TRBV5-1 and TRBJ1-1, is KAGVTQTPRYLIKTRGQQVTLSCSPISGHRSVSWYQQTPGQGLQFLFEYFSETQRNKGNFPGRFSGRQFSNSRSEMNVSTLELGDSALYLCASSSVDGMTEAFFGQGTRLTVV.

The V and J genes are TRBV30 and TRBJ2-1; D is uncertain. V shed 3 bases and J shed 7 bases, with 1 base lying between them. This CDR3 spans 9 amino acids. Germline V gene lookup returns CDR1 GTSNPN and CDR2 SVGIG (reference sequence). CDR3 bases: TGTGCCTGGAGAAATGAGCAGTTCTTC. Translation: CAWRNEQFF.

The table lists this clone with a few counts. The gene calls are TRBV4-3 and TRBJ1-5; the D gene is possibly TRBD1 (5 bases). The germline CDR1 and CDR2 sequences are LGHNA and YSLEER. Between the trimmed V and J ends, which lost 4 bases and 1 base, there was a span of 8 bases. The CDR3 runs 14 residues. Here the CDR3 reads CASSPRDSNQPQHF. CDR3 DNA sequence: TGCGCCAGCAGCCCTCGGGACAGCAATCAGCCCCAGCATTTT.

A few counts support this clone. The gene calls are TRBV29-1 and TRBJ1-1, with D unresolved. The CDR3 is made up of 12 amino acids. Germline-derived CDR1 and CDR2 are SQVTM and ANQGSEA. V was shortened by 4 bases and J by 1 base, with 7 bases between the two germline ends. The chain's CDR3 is CSVGFRNTEAFF. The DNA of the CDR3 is TGCAGCGTTGGGTTCCGGAACACTGAAGCTTTCTTT. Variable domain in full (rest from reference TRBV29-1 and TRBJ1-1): SAVISQKPSRDICQRGTSLTIQCQVDSQVTMMFWYRQQPGQSLTLIATANQGSEATYESGFVIDKFPISRPNLTFSTLTVSNMSPEDSSIYLCSVGFRNTEAFFGQGTRLTVV.

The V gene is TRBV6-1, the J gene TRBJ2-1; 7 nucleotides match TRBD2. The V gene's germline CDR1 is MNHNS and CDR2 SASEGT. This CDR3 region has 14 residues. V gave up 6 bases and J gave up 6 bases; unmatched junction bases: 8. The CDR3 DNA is TGTGCCAGCAGCCTCAAGACTAGCAGCAATGAGCAGTTCTTC. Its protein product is CASSLKTSSNEQFF.

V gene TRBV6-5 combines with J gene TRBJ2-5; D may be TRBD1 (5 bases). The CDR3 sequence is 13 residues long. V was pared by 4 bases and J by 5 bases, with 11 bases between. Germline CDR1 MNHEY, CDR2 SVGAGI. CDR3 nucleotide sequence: TGTGCCAGCAGTTCCAGGGAATGGGAGACCCAGTACTTC. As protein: CASSSREWETQYF.

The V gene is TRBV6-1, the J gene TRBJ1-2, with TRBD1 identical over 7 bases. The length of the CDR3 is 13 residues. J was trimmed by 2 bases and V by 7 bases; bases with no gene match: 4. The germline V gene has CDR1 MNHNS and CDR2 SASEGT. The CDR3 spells CASTQGGNYGYTF. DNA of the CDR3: TGTGCCAGCACCCAGGGGGGGAACTATGGCTACACCTTC.

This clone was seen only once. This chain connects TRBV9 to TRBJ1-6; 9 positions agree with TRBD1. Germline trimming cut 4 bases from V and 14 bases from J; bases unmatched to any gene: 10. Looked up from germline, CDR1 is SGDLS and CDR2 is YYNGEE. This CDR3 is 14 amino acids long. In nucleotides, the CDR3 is TGTGCCAGCAGCCCCCAAACAGGGGGCGGAACCCTCCACTTT. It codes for CASSPQTGGGTLHF.

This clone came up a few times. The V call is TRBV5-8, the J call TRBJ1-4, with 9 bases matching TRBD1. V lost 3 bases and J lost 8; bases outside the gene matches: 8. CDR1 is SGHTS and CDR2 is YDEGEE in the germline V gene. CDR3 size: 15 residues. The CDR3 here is CASSWMDRGGEKLFF. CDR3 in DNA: TGTGCCAGCAGCTGGATGGACAGGGGAGGGGAAAAACTGTTTTTT.

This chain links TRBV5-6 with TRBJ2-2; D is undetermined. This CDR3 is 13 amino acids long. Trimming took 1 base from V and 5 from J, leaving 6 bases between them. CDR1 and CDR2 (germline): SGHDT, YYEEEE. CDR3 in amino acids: CASSLLVTGELFF. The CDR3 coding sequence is TGTGCCAGCAGCTTGCTAGTGACCGGGGAGCTGTTTTTT.

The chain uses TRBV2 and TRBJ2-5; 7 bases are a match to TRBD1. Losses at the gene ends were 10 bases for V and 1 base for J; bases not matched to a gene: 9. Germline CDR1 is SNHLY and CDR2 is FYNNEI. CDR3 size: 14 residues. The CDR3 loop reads CATVFYRGQETQYF. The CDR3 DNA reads TGTGCCACAGTATTCTACAGGGGCCAAGAGACCCAGTACTTC.

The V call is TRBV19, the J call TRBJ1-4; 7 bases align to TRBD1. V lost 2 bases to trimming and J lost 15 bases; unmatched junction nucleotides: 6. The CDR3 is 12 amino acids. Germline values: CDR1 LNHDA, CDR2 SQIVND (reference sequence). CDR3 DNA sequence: TGTGCCAGTAGTATACCAGGGGGTGGTTTGTTTTTT. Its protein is CASSIPGGGLFF.

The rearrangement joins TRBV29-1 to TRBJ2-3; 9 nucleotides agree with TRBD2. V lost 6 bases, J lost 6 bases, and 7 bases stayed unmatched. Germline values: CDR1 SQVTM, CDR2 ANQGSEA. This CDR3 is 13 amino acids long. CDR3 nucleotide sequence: TGCAGCGTCCAATCTAGCGGGGCCGATACGCAGTATTTT. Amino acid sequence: CSVQSSGADTQYF.

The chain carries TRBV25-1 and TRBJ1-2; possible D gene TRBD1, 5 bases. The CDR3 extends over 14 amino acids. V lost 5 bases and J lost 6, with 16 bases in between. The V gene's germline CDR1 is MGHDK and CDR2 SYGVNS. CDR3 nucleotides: TGTGCCAGCAGTCCCCCGGGGGTGGGAAATGGCTACACCTTC. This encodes CASSPPGVGNGYTF.

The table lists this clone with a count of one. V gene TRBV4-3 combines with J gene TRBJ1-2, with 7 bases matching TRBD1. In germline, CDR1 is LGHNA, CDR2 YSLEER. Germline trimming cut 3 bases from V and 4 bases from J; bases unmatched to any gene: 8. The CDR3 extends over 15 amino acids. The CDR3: CASSQSTGSRYGYTF. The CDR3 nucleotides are TGCGCCAGCAGCCAGTCGACAGGGAGTCGCTATGGCTACACCTTC.

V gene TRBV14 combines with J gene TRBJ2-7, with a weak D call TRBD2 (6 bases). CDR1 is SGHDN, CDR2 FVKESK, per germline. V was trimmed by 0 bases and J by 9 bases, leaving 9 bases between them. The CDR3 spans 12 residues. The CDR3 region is CASSQEQRVQYF. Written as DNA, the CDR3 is TGTGCCAGCAGCCAAGAACAGCGGGTGCAGTACTTC. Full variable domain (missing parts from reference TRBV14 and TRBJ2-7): EAGVTQFPSHSVIEKGQTVTLRCDPISGHDNLYWYRRVMGKEIKFLLHFVKESKQDESGMPNNRFLAERTGGTYSTLKVQPAELEDSGVYFCASSQEQRVQYFGPGTRLTVT.

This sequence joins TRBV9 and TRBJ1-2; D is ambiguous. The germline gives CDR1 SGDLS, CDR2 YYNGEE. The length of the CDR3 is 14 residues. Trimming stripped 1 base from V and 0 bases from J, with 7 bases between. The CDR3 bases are TGTGCCAGCAGCGTATCCACGACTAACTATGGCTACACCTTC. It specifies CASSVSTTNYGYTF.

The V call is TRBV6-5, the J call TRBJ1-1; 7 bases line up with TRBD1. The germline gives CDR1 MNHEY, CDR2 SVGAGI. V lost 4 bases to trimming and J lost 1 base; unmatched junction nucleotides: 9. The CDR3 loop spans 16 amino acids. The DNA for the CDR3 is TGTGCCAGCAGTTCGCCTAAGGGACAGAAGAACACTGAAGCTTTCTTT. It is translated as CASSSPKGQKNTEAFF.